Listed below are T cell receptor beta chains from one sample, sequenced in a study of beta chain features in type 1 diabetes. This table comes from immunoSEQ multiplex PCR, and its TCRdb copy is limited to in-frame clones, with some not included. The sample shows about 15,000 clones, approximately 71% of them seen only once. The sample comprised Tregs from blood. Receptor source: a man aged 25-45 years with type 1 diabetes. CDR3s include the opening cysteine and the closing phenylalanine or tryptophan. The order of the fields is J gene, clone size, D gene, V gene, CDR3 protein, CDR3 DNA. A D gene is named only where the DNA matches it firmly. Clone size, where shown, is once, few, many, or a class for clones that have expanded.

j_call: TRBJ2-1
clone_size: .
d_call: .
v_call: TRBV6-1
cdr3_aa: CASRLEHYNEQFF
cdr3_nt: TGTGCCAGCAGGCTCGAACACTACAATGAGCAGTTCTTC

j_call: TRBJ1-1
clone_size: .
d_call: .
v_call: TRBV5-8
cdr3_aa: CASSPRREGNTEAFF
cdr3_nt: TGTGCCAGCAGCCCCCGGAGGGAGGGGAACACTGAAGCTTTCTTT

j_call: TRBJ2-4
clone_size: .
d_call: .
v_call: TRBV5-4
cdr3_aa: CASSLPEGAIQYF
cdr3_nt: TGTGCCAGCAGCTTGCCCGAGGGCGCCATTCAGTACTTC

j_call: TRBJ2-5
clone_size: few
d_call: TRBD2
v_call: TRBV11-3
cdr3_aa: CASSPGTSGSETQYF
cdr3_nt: TGTGCCAGCAGCCCTGGGACTAGCGGGAGCGAGACCCAGTACTTC

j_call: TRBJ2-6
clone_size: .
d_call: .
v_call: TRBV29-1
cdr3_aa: CSVRVAGANVLTF
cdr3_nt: TGCAGCGTTAGAGTAGCTGGGGCCAACGTCCTGACTTTC

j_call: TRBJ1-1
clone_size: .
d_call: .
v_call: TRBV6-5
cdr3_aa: CASGRDMNTEAFF
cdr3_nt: TGTGCCAGCGGAAGGGACATGAACACTGAAGCTTTCTTT

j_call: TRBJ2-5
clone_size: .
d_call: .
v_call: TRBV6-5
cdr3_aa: CASSQQGGWETQYF
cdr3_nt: TGTGCCAGCAGTCAACAAGGAGGATGGGAGACCCAGTACTTC

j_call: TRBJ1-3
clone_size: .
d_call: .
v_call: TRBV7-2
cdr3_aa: CASSLLRSGNTIYF
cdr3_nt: TGTGCCAGCAGCTTACTGAGATCTGGAAACACCATATATTTT

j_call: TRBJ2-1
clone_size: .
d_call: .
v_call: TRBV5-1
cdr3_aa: CASSRGEGDEQFF
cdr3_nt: TGCGCCAGCAGCCGGGGAGAGGGGGATGAGCAGTTCTTC

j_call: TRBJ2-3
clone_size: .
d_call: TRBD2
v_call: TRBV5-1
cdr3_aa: CASSPGQRGASSTDTQYF
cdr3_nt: TGCGCCAGCAGCCCCGGCCAGCGGGGGGCGTCTAGCACAGATACGCAGTATTTT

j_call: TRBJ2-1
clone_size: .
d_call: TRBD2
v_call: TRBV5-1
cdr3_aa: CASSFLAGVENEQFF
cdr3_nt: TGCGCCAGCAGCTTTCTAGCGGGAGTTGAAAATGAGCAGTTCTTC

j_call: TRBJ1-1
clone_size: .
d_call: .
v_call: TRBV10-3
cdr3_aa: CAIMRVPNTEAFF
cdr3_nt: TGTGCCATCATGAGAGTCCCTAACACTGAAGCTTTCTTT

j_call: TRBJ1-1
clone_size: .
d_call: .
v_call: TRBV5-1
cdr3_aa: CASSWRGGAGGYSTEAFF
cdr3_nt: TGCGCCAGCAGCTGGAGGGGTGGGGCAGGAGGATACAGCACTGAAGCTTTCTTT

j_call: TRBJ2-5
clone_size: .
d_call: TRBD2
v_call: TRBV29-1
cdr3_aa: CSVDPWGGGVETQYF
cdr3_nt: TGCAGCGTTGATCCCTGGGGCGGGGGGGTCGAGACCCAGTACTTC

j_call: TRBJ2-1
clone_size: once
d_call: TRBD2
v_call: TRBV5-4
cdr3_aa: CASSLVSSGRGNEQFF
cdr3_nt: TGTGCCAGCAGCTTGGTGTCTAGCGGGAGAGGAAATGAGCAGTTCTTC

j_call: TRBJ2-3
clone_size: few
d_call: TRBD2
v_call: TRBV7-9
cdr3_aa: CASSPTSGSPDTQYF
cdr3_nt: TGTGCCAGCAGCCCCACTAGCGGGAGCCCAGATACGCAGTATTTT

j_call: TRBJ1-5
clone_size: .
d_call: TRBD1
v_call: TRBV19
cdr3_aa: CASSTRTGVDQPQHF
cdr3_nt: TGTGCCAGTAGTACCCGGACAGGGGTCGATCAGCCCCAGCATTTT

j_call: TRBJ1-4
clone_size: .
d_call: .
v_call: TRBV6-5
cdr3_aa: CASSYRGGPGEKLFF
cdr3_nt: TGTGCCAGCAGTTACCGGGGGGGCCCTGGAGAAAAACTGTTTTTT